The rows below give T cell receptor beta chains drawn from one sample of a study of T-cell memory formation after mild COVID-19. TCRdb passed the 5' RACE reads through MiXCR, listing each CDR3 protein once. The sample contains approximately 190,000 distinct CDR3 sequences, about 16% of which appear only once. Sequenced material: PBMCs or a T cell subset sorted from them (not recorded which). The receptors originated from an adult woman who had mild COVID-19 (a few samples of this study predate the infection). Cell type and time point are not known. The CDR3 runs from the conserved cysteine through the conserved F or W. Each record gives: V gene, J gene, CDR3 length, clone size, D gene, CDR3 protein, CDR3 DNA. D genes are given only for firm matches. Part of the rows lack a size; the others show once, few, many or a class for expanded clones.

TRBV6-5,TRBJ1-5,15,NA,NA,CASSQSRHSSQPQHF,TGTGCCAGCAGCCAGTCGCGACACTCGAGTCAGCCCCAGCATTTT
TRBV30,TRBJ1-1,17,few,TRBD1,CAWKPPQGGAPFTEAFF,TGTGCCTGGAAACCACCCCAGGGGGGCGCCCCTTTCACTGAAGCTTTCTTT
TRBV5-1,TRBJ1-1,15,few,NA,CASSSIDPANTEAFF,TGCGCCAGCAGCTCGATAGACCCCGCGAACACTGAAGCTTTCTTT
TRBV12-3/TRBV12-4,TRBJ1-1,16,NA,TRBD1,CASSPMTGYMNTEAFF,TGTGCCAGCAGTCCAATGACAGGGTACATGAACACTGAAGCTTTCTTT
TRBV12-3/TRBV12-4,TRBJ1-1,13,NA,TRBD1,CASSVTGLSKAFF,TGTGCCAGCAGTGTGACAGGGCTATCGAAGGCTTTCTTT
TRBV18,TRBJ1-5,17,once,NA,CASSPLPTSHSNQPQHF,TGTGCCAGCTCACCACTCCCGACATCTCACAGCAATCAGCCCCAGCATTTT
TRBV12-3/TRBV12-4,TRBJ2-1,14,NA,NA,CASSPRDGSNEQFF,TGTGCCAGCAGTCCGAGGGACGGCTCCAATGAGCAGTTCTTC
TRBV3-1,TRBJ1-1,11,NA,NA,CASSRYTEAFF,TGTGCCAGCAGCCGGTACACTGAAGCTTTCTTT
TRBV9,TRBJ1-1,14,few,NA,CASSGRTGNTEAFF,TGTGCCAGCAGCGGACGGACGGGGAACACTGAAGCTTTCTTT
TRBV5-6,TRBJ2-5,12,NA,NA,CASSLGPQTQYF,TGTGCCAGCAGCTTAGGTCCCCAGACCCAGTACTTC
TRBV3-1,TRBJ2-2,12,NA,NA,CASSQLTGELFF,TGTGCCAGCAGCCAATTGACAGGGGAGCTGTTTTTT
TRBV7-8,TRBJ2-7,16,few,TRBD1,CASSLGPGQGSYEQYF,TGTGCCAGCAGCTTAGGGCCGGGACAGGGGTCCTACGAGCAGTACTTC
TRBV27,TRBJ2-7,13,few,NA,CARVGDKTYEQYF,TGTGCCAGGGTGGGGGACAAGACCTACGAGCAGTACTTC
TRBV30,TRBJ2-2,13,many,NA,CAWSGQYTGELFF,TGTGCCTGGAGCGGACAGTACACCGGGGAGCTGTTTTTT
TRBV7-9,TRBJ1-1,13,NA,NA,CASSLLTPTEAFF,TGTGCCAGCAGCTTACTGACGCCTACTGAAGCTTTCTTT
TRBV6-6,TRBJ2-3,14,NA,NA,CASSYASGTDTQYF,TGTGCCAGCAGTTACGCTAGCGGCACAGATACGCAGTATTTT
TRBV13,TRBJ1-2,15,few,NA,CASSLGRAMNYGYTF,TGTGCCAGCAGCTTAGGCCGGGCAATGAACTATGGCTACACCTTC
TRBV15,TRBJ2-5,17,few,TRBD2,CATSRALAGGGQETQYF,TGTGCCACCAGCAGAGCGCTAGCGGGAGGCGGCCAAGAGACCCAGTACTTC
TRBV7-2,TRBJ2-7,13,few,NA,CASSLARDYEQYF,TGTGCCAGCAGCTTAGCCCGGGACTACGAGCAGTACTTC
TRBV2,TRBJ2-7,17,few,TRBD2,CASSEVGPGGFSYEQYF,TGTGCCAGCAGTGAAGTGGGGCCGGGAGGATTCTCCTACGAGCAGTACTTC
TRBV6-4,TRBJ2-3,14,NA,NA,CAASGRGVTDTQYF,TGTGCCGCAAGCGGGCGGGGCGTCACAGATACGCAGTATTTT
TRBV4-1,TRBJ1-5,14,NA,NA,CASSRGFVGQPQHF,TGCGCCAGCAGCCGAGGGTTCGTGGGTCAGCCCCAGCATTTT
TRBV7-3,TRBJ2-6,19,few,TRBD1,CASSLTGTAPPSGANVLTF,TGTGCCAGCAGCTTAACCGGGACAGCTCCCCCCTCTGGGGCCAACGTCCTGACTTTC
TRBV20-1,TRBJ2-1,14,few,TRBD2,CSATSGSYYNEQFF,TGCAGTGCCACCAGCGGGAGTTACTACAATGAGCAGTTCTTC
TRBV7-2,TRBJ2-3,11,NA,NA,CASSARDTQYF,TGTGCCAGCAGCGCACGGGATACGCAGTATTTT
TRBV4-2,TRBJ1-5,16,NA,TRBD1,CASSQENRGRDQPQHF,TGTGCCAGCAGCCAAGAAAACAGGGGGCGCGATCAGCCCCAGCATTTT
TRBV7-2,TRBJ2-7,14,many,NA,CASSLLHSSYEQYF,TGTGCCAGCAGCTTACTTCACTCCTCCTACGAGCAGTACTTC
TRBV6-2/TRBV6-3,TRBJ2-3,14,NA,NA,CASSYSSGVTAQYF,TGTGCCAGCAGTTACTCTTCAGGGGTTACGGCGCAGTATTTT
TRBV13,TRBJ1-1,14,few,NA,CASSRGPGRAEAFF,TGTGCCAGCAGCCGCGGACCCGGGAGGGCTGAAGCTTTCTTT
TRBV18,TRBJ2-1,16,few,TRBD2,CASSPLKSGGYNEQFF,TGTGCCAGCTCACCATTAAAGAGCGGGGGGTACAATGAGCAGTTCTTC
TRBV29-1,TRBJ2-6,14,few,NA,CSVEDITGANVLTF,TGCAGCGTTGAAGATATTACTGGGGCCAACGTCCTGACTTTC
TRBV10-3,TRBJ2-7,12,many,NA,CAISESGDNQYF,TGTGCCATCAGTGAATCCGGGGACAATCAGTACTTC
TRBV3-1,TRBJ2-5,15,NA,NA,CASSHGSVSQETQYF,TGTGCCAGCAGCCATGGTAGTGTCTCCCAAGAGACCCAGTACTTC